This T cell receptor beta chain is drawn from a study of monozygotic twins with inflammatory bowel disease. Study results and caveats: Healthy co-twins, by inverse Simpson, had higher TCRbeta diversity than their siblings with IBD.

In regard to this clonotype: What it recognizes is unknown.

Germline values: CDR1 SGHRS, CDR2 YFSETQ. The CDR3 runs to 15 residues. From 3,500 to 4,000 ng of total RNA, each TCR library was prepared. Investigators made cDNA in eight separate reactions per sample. With the 5' RACE reads reprocessed, TCRdb shows one record per CDR3 protein and no DNA. Its table lists 350,000 to 550,000 distinct CDR3 sequences. This TCR was sampled from a human donor with ulcerative colitis or Crohn's disease, or a healthy co-twin of an affected twin (not recorded which). The source material was blood. The V and J genes are TRBV5-1 and TRBJ1-1; TCRdb's D call, TRBD1, is unchecked because there is no DNA. This CDR3 reads CASSWTGTTNTEAFF.